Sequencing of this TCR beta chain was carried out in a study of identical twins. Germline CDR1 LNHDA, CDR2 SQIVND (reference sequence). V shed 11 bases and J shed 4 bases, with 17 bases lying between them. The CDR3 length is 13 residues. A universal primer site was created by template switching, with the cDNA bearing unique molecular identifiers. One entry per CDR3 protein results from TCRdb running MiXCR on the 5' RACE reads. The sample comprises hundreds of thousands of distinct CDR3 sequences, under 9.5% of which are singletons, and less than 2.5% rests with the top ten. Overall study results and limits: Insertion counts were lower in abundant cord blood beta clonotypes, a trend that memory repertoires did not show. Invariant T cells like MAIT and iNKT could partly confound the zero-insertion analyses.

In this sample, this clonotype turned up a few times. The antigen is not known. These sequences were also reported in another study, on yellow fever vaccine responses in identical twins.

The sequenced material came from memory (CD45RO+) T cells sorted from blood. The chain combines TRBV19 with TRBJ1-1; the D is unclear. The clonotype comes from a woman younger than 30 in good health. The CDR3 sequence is CAGSRQVGTEAFF. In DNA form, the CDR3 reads TGTGCCGGCTCTCGACAAGTTGGCACTGAAGCTTTCTTT.